Shown below are 12 T cell receptor beta chains from a single sample sequenced in a study of T cell responses to AZD1222 COVID-19 vaccine. Using immunoSEQ multiplex PCR, the repertoire was profiled, and TCRdb retains in-frame clones only, with some absent. The sample contains about 140,000 clones, approximately 92% of which appear only once. Sequences were derived from peripheral blood, sampled on day 0 of AZD1222 vaccination. All receptors come from an adult in good health.

CDR3 in amino acids: CAITGSQNTGELFF. The CDR3 region has the DNA TGTGCCATCACAGGGTCTCAGAACACCGGGGAGCTGTTTTTT. This chain connects TRBV10-3 to TRBJ2-2, with TRBD1 as a possible D gene (5 bases). This CDR3 comprises 14 residues. Germline V gene sequence: CDR1 ENHRY, CDR2 SYGVKD. V was clipped by 7 bases and J by 1 base, with 10 bases between them.

CDR3 nucleotide sequence: TGTGCCATCAGTGGCGGACACGAATTACCTAACTATGGCTACACCTTC. Translating it yields CAISGGHELPNYGYTF. The rearrangement links TRBV10-3 to TRBJ1-2; possibly TRBD1 for D (5 bases). The CDR3 runs to 16 residues. Germline lookup yields CDR1 ENHRY and CDR2 SYGVKD. V gave up 4 bases and J gave up 0 bases, with 15 bases separating them.

The genes are TRBV11-2 and TRBJ2-2, with D perhaps matching TRBD2 (5 bases). CDR3 length equals 13 residues. The germline gives CDR1 SGHAT, CDR2 FQNNGV. V was shortened by 7 bases and J by 5 bases, with 11 bases between the two germline ends. This CDR3 reads CASNLRGTGELFF. Here the CDR3 DNA reads TGTGCCAGCAACCTGAGAGGGACCGGGGAGCTGTTTTTT.

The CDR3 spells CASSSTGRLNTEAFF. CDR3 sequence (DNA): TGTGCCAGCAGTAGTACAGGGCGACTGAACACTGAAGCTTTCTTT. The genes are TRBV28 and TRBJ1-1; TRBD1 might be the D (6 bases). Germline loops: CDR1 MDHEN, CDR2 SYDVKM. The CDR3 has 15 amino acids. Trimming stripped 5 bases from V and 0 bases from J, with 13 bases between.

The rearrangement joins TRBV19 to TRBJ1-1, with TRBD1 matching 8 bases. The germline gives CDR1 LNHDA, CDR2 SQIVND (reference sequence). The V gene end was trimmed by 7 bases and the J gene end by 6 bases; junction bases not matched to a gene: 7. This CDR3 is 13 amino acids long. The CDR3 loop reads CASKTDRGAEAFF. CDR3 bases: TGTGCCAGTAAGACTGACAGGGGAGCTGAAGCTTTCTTT.

This sequence joins TRBV15 and TRBJ2-7; D is ambiguous. Germline lookup yields CDR1 LNHNV and CDR2 YYDKDF (reference sequence). This CDR3 contains 13 residues. Trimming removed 0 bases from V and 9 bases from J, with 12 bases in between. The CDR3 DNA sequence: TGTGCCACCAGCAGAGACGTGGGTGGGGTGCAGTACTTC. As protein: CATSRDVGGVQYF.

The chain employs TRBV6-5 and TRBJ1-1; D gene ambiguous. Germline CDR1 is MNHEY and CDR2 is SVGAGI. CDR3 length: 14 amino acids. Trimming took off 4 bases at V and 1 base at J, with 10 bases between the two ends. As DNA, the CDR3 is TGTGCCAGCAGTTCCCTGGGCGGGAACACTGAAGCTTTCTTT. It specifies CASSSLGGNTEAFF.

This chain joins TRBV7-2 and TRBJ1-6; no clear D. The CDR3 runs to 15 residues. Between the trimmed V and J ends, which lost 5 bases and 0 bases, there was a span of 8 bases. The germline V gene encodes CDR1 SGHTA and CDR2 FQGNSA. CDR3 nucleotides: TGTGCCAGCAGCCCACTGAGCTCCTATAATTCACCCCTCCACTTT. This encodes CASSPLSSYNSPLHF.

This chain uses TRBV5-1 with TRBJ2-2, with TRBD1 matching over 7 bases. CDR1 and CDR2 (germline): SGHRS, YFSETQ. CDR3 length: 15 residues. V shed 0 bases and J 3 bases; nucleotides not matched to a gene: 2. CDR3 nucleotide sequence: TGCGCCAGCAGCTTGGGAGACAGGGACACCGGGGAGCTGTTTTTT. It specifies CASSLGDRDTGELFF.

This chain links TRBV10-1 with TRBJ2-3; D remains ambiguous. The CDR3 sequence is 17 residues long. Germline CDR1 and CDR2: WNHNN and SYGVQD (reference sequence). V dropped 0 bases and J dropped 2 bases, with 15 bases sitting between them. CDR3: CASSESKVNWDTDTQYF. As DNA, the CDR3 is TGCGCCAGCAGTGAGTCGAAAGTTAACTGGGACACAGATACGCAGTATTTT.

This clone occurred once. The V call is TRBV29-1, the J call TRBJ1-1; D is possibly TRBD1 (5 bases). This CDR3 is 13 amino acids long. V lost 1 base and J lost 3, with 9 bases in between. Per the germline V gene, CDR1 is SQVTM and CDR2 is ANQGSEA. The CDR3 reads CSVEGLGDTEAFF. In DNA, the CDR3 is TGCAGCGTTGAAGGGTTAGGGGACACTGAAGCTTTCTTT.

This chain joins TRBV14 and TRBJ1-6, with 7 bases fitting TRBD1. Germline CDR1 SGHDN, CDR2 FVKESK. The CDR3 has 15 residues. V lost 1 base to trimming and J lost 13 bases; unmatched junction nucleotides: 10. The chain's CDR3 is CASSQGGQSLGPLHF. In DNA form, the CDR3 reads TGTGCCAGCAGCCAAGGGGGACAGTCTCTGGGCCCCCTCCACTTT.